This record covers a single T cell receptor (beta chain). CDR1 MNHNY and CDR2 SVGAGI come from the germline V gene (reference sequence). The V and J ends lost 10 bases and 14 bases respectively, with 26 bases between them. The CDR3 is 13 residues long. The sample originates from a study of T cells after somatic rescue of genetic block. The protocol was immunoSEQ multiplex PCR, while the TCRdb copy is restricted to in-frame clones and leaves out a portion. The data show roughly 120,000 clones, about nine tenths seen once. Sequences were obtained from peripheral blood mononuclear cells (PBMCs). The TCR comes from a woman aged 18-30 years. The V and J genes are TRBV6-6 and TRBJ2-5; perhaps D is TRBD1 or TRBD2 (5 bases each). CDR3 region: CATAPDSGTPEYF. The CDR3 nucleotides are TGTGCCACCGCACCCGACTCCGGGACCCCAGAATACTTC.